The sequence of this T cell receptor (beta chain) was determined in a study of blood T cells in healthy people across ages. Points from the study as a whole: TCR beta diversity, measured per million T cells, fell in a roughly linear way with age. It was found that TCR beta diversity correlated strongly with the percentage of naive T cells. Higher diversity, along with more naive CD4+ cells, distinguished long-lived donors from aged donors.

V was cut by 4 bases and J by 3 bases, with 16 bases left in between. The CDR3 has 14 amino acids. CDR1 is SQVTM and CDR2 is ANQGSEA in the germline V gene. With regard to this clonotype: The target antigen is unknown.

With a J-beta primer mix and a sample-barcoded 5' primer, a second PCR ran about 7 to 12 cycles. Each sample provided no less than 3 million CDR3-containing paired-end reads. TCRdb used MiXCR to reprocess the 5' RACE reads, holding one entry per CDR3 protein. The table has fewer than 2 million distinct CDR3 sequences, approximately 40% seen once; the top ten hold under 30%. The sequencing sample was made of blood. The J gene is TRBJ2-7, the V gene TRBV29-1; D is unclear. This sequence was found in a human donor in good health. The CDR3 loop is CSVVGLLKDYEQYF. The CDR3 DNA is TGCAGCGTTGTTGGGCTATTAAAAGACTACGAGCAGTACTTC.